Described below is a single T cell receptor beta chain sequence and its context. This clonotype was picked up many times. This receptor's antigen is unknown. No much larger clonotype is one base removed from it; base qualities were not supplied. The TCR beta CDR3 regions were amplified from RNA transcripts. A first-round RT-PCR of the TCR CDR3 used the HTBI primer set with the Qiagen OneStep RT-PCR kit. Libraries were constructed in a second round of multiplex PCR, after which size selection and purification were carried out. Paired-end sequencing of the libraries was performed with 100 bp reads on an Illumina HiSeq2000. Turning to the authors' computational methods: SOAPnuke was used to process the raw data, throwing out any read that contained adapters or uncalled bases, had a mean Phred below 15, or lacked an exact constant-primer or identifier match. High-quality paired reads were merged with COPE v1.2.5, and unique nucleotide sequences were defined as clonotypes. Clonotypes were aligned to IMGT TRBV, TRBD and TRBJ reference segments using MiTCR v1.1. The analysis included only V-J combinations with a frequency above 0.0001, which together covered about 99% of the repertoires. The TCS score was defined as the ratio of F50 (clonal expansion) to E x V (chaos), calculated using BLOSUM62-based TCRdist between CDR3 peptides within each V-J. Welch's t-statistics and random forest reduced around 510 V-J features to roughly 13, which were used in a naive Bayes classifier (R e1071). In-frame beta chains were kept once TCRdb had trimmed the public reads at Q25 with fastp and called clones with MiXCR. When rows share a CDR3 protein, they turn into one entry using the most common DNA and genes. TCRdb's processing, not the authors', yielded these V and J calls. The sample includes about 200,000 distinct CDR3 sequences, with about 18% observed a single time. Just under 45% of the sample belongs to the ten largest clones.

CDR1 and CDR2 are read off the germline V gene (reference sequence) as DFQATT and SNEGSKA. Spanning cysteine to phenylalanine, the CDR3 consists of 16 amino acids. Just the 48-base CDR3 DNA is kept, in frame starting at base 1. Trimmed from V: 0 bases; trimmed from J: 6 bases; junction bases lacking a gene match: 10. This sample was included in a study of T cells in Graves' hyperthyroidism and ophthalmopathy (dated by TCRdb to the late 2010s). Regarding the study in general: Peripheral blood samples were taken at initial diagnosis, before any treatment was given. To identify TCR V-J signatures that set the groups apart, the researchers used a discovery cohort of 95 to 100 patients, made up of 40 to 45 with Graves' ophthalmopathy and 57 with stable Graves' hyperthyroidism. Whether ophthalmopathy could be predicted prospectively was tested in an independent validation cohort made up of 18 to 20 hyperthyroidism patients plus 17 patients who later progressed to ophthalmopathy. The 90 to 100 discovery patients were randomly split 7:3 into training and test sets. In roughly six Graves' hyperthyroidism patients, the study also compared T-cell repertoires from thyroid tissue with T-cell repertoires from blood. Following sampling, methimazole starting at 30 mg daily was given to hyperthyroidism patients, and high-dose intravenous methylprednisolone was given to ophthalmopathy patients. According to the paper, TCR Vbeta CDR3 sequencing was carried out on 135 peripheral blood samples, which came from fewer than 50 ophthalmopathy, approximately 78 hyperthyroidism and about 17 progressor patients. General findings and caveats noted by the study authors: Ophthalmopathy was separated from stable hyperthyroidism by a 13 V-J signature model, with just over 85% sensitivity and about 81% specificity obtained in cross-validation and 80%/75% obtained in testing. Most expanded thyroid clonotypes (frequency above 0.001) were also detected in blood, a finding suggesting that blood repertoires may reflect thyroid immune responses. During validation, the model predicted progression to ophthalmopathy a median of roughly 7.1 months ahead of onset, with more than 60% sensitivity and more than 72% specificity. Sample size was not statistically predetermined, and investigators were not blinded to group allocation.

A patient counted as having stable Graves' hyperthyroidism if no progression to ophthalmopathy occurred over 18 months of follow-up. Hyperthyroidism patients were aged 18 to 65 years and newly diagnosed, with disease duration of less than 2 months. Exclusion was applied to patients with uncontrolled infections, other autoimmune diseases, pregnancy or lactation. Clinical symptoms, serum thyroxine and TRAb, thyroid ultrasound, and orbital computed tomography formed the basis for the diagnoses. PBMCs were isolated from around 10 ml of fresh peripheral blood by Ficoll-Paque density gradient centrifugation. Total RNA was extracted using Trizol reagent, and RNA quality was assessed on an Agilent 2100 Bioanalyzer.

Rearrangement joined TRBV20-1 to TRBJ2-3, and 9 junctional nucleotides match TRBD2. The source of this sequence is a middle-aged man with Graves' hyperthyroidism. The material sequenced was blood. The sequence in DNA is TGCAGTGCTAGAGATCGGCGGGGGGGCATTTCGGATACGCAGTATTTT. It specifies CSARDRRGGISDTQYF.